Listed here are 5 T cell receptor beta chains from one sample, sequenced in a study of Graves' ophthalmopathy and Graves' hyperthyroidism. Scientists amplified the TCR beta CDR3 regions from RNA transcripts. HTBI primers served in a first-round RT-PCR, which a second-round multiplex PCR followed. TCRdb itself ran the multiplex PCR reads through MiXCR, one entry per CDR3 protein. The table shows some 370,000 distinct CDR3 sequences, with about 15% occurring only once. The source material was peripheral blood. These receptors were taken from an adult woman with stable Graves' hyperthyroidism.

This clonotype was seen at least ten times. The chain is built from TRBV12-3 or TRBV12-4 and TRBJ2-7; D perhaps matches TRBD1 (5 bases). The CDR3 runs 12 residues. V was pared by 5 bases and J by 5 bases, with 10 bases between. CDR3 region: CASSPTANEQYF. CDR3 sequence (DNA): TGTGCCAGCAGTCCGACAGCAAACGAGCAGTACTTC.

This clonotype has ten or more counts. The chain carries TRBV5-1 and TRBJ1-6; D unresolved. Trimming took off 0 bases at V and 0 bases at J, with 10 bases between the two ends. The CDR3 covers 17 residues. Germline values: CDR1 SGHRS, CDR2 YFSETQ. The CDR3 loop reads CASSLGRASSYNSPLHF. DNA of the CDR3: TGCGCCAGCAGCTTGGGGAGGGCGAGCTCCTATAATTCACCCCTCCACTTT.

This clonotype was observed many times. V usage is TRBV6-1 and J usage is TRBJ2-2; TRBD1 might be the D (5 bases). The V gene lost 6 bases and the J gene lost 0 bases, with 11 bases spanning the gap. This CDR3 comprises 15 residues. CDR1 MNHNS and CDR2 SASEGT come from the germline V gene. CDR3 sequence (DNA): TGTGCCAGCAGCAACCTAGGGGCGAACACCGGGGAGCTGTTTTTT. It is translated as CASSNLGANTGELFF.

This clonotype was recorded at least ten times. V and J are TRBV6-1 and TRBJ1-1, with D possibly matching TRBD1 (6 bases). Trimming shortened V by 4 bases and J by 1 base, and 16 bases separated the two germline ends. There are 16 residues in the CDR3. Germline V lookup: CDR1 MNHNS, CDR2 SASEGT. The CDR3 spells CASSGTTMTGNTEAFF. CDR3 nucleotides: TGTGCCAGCAGTGGAACAACGATGACAGGGAACACTGAAGCTTTCTTT.

This clonotype was seen many times. V is TRBV12-3 or TRBV12-4 and J is TRBJ2-5; 8 nucleotides align to TRBD1. V trimming: 6 bases; J trimming: 4 bases; junction bases outside the gene matches: 10. The CDR3 covers 15 residues. The CDR3 sequence: CASRPPAGGPETQYF. For the CDR3, the DNA is TGTGCCAGCAGGCCCCCGGCAGGGGGCCCAGAGACCCAGTACTTC.